The rows below give T cell receptor beta chains drawn from one sample of a study of blood T cell repertoires in COVID-19. Here immunoSEQ multiplex PCR was the method, and the copy in TCRdb shows in-frame clones only, minus some. The repertoire holds 200,000 to 250,000 clones, around 86% seen once, with about 1.7% in the top ten. Sequences were obtained from PBMCs or T cells enriched from blood (not recorded which). Receptor source: a man aged 40-49 years who had recovered from COVID-19. Each CDR3 is given without its conserved first and last residue.

j_call v_call cdr3_aa
TRBJ2-7 TRBV7-8 ASSLERTSGSYEQY
TRBJ2-3 TRBV7-2 ASRPNLATGTQY
TRBJ1-6 TRBV7-2 ASSSKGTGANSPLH
TRBJ1-2 TRBV9 ASSPFRGIQGADYT
TRBJ2-7 TRBV6-2/TRBV6-3 ASSEASGGAYTY
TRBJ2-5 TRBV3-1/TRBV3-2 ASSRHRDREETQY
TRBJ1-1 TRBV4-2 ASSLLGQMNTEAF
TRBJ1-3 TRBV11-2 ASSLRVDTIY
TRBJ2-1 TRBV11-1 ASSSSGSLHNEQF
TRBJ1-1 TRBV27 ASRTQGWTEAF
TRBJ2-1 TRBV7-2 ASSFEPLDNEQF
TRBJ1-5 TRBV5-5 ASSWDFDQPQH
TRBJ1-1 TRBV9 ASQQINTEAF
TRBJ1-5 TRBV3-1/TRBV3-2 ASSQGDRFNQPQH
TRBJ2-7 TRBV6-5 ASKSTGYYEQY
TRBJ1-1 TRBV10-3 AIGSPNTEAF
TRBJ2-3 TRBV9 ASSVGASGGFTDTQY
TRBJ1-1 TRBV7-8 ASSSDRGRLAPEAF
TRBJ1-5 TRBV30 AWSGGDILNQPQH
TRBJ1-6 TRBV2 ASIRGQGNSPLH
TRBJ2-7 TRBV4-1 ASSQDTVYEQY
TRBJ2-2 TRBV30 AWTTRNTGELF
TRBJ2-5 TRBV7-9 ASSLVPGAQY
TRBJ2-3 TRBV19 ASSIDFGGQVTDTQY
TRBJ1-1 TRBV9 ASSAMTGMDTEAF
TRBJ2-1 TRBV29-1 SVEDGGDNEQF
TRBJ2-1 TRBV10-3 AISVRGRGESGEQF
TRBJ1-1 TRBV7-3 ASSSTGGPGTEAF
TRBJ1-1 TRBV7-2 ASSPDRGYTEAF
TRBJ2-7 TRBV7-3 ASSPTGHTYEQY
TRBJ1-6 TRBV7-8 ASSPFQDRVNSPLH
TRBJ1-2 TRBV12-3/TRBV12-4 ASSFLAGGYT
TRBJ2-5 TRBV7-2 ASSSQGGDLQETQY
TRBJ2-2 TRBV9 ASSVRSDTGELF
TRBJ1-4 TRBV3-1/TRBV3-2 ASSRDSRQGSEKLF
TRBJ1-1 TRBV12-3/TRBV12-4 ASSLVADTEAF
TRBJ2-7 TRBV27 ASSFGGGGYEQY
TRBJ1-2 TRBV4-1 ASSQRQGQNYGYT
TRBJ1-1 TRBV24-1 ATKGPFGEGEAF
TRBJ2-2 TRBV19 ASSPRGQGNTGELF
TRBJ2-7 TRBV19 ASSTQGALGQQY
TRBJ2-7 TRBV14 ASSRLGLAVYEQY
TRBJ2-7 TRBV4-1 ASSLGTGGSVEQY
TRBJ2-5 TRBV25-1 ASSNLDRGKETQY
TRBJ1-1 TRBV30 AWRDERAHTEAF
TRBJ1-3 TRBV7-9 ASSLDSYSGNTIY
TRBJ1-2 TRBV15 ATSRTGGKDGYT
TRBJ1-5 TRBV12-5 ASGLFAETVSNQPQH
TRBJ2-2 TRBV6-2/TRBV6-3 ASSPPTSGGRNTGELF
TRBJ2-3 TRBV6-4 ASRETGSTDTQY